These T cell receptor beta chains were read from a single sample in a study of T-cell memory formation after mild COVID-19. TCRdb recomputed calls from the 5' RACE reads with MiXCR, one row per CDR3 protein. The top ten hold roughly 8.3% of the sample, which has about 560,000 distinct CDR3 sequences, approximately 21% seen once. Sequencing was performed on PBMCs or a T cell subset sorted from them (not recorded which). These receptors originate from an adult woman who had mild COVID-19 (a few samples of this study predate the infection). Cell type and time point are not known. The CDR3 runs from the conserved cysteine through the conserved F or W. A D gene is named only where the DNA matches it firmly. Clone size, where shown, is once, few, many, or a class for clones that have expanded.

size | J | V | D | length | CDR3 | DNA
few | TRBJ2-1 | TRBV5-1 | TRBD2 | 16 | CASSLGTSRLQNEQFF | TGCGCCAGCAGCTTGGGGACTAGCCGACTCCAAAATGAGCAGTTCTTC
- | TRBJ2-1 | TRBV7-9 | - | 12 | CASSFRPGEQFF | TGTGCCAGCAGCTTCCGGCCTGGGGAGCAGTTCTTC
few | TRBJ1-2 | TRBV3-1 | - | 13 | CASSQVLYDGYTF | TGTGCCAGCAGCCAAGTCCTGTATGATGGCTACACCTTC
- | TRBJ2-7 | TRBV5-1 | TRBD1 | 15 | CASREPDRGYYEQYF | TGCGCCAGCAGGGAACCAGACAGGGGATACTACGAGCAGTACTTC
- | TRBJ1-2 | TRBV6-1 | - | 13 | CASSEARMEGYTF | TGTGCCAGCAGTGAAGCACGGATGGAGGGCTACACCTTC
- | TRBJ2-1 | TRBV20-1 | TRBD2 | 15 | CSAHQAGGPLNEQFF | TGCAGTGCCCATCAAGCGGGAGGGCCTCTCAATGAGCAGTTCTTC
- | TRBJ1-6 | TRBV7-9 | - | 10 | CASSDATLHF | TGTGCCAGCAGCGATGCCACCCTCCACTTT
many | TRBJ1-1 | TRBV12-3/TRBV12-4 | - | 14 | CASSLVAFDTEAFF | TGTGCCAGCAGTTTAGTGGCGTTCGACACTGAAGCTTTCTTT
few | TRBJ2-1 | TRBV12-3/TRBV12-4 | TRBD2 | 17 | CASSRGLAGGPGNEQFF | TGTGCCAGCAGCCGTGGACTAGCGGGAGGGCCTGGCAATGAGCAGTTCTTC
few | TRBJ2-2 | TRBV5-1 | - | 13 | CASSLGTPGELFF | TGCGCCAGCAGCTTGGGGACACCCGGGGAGCTGTTTTTT
- | TRBJ2-5 | TRBV9 | - | 16 | CASSAGLGRGGETQYF | TGTGCCAGCAGCGCCGGCCTTGGAAGGGGTGGAGAGACCCAGTACTTC
- | TRBJ2-5 | TRBV7-3 | TRBD1 | 14 | CASSLAGTGETQYF | TGTGCCAGCAGCTTAGCGGGGACAGGGGAGACCCAGTACTTC
few | TRBJ2-7 | TRBV7-8 | - | 12 | CASSLLRSEQYF | TGTGCCAGCAGCTTACTCCGGTCCGAGCAGTACTTC
- | TRBJ2-1 | TRBV14 | - | 13 | CASSQDVVVKQFF | TGTGCCAGCAGCCAAGATGTTGTAGTAAAGCAGTTCTTC
- | TRBJ2-7 | TRBV4-3 | - | 15 | CASSQDRGHPSGQYF | TGCGCCAGCAGCCAAGATAGGGGACACCCTTCAGGGCAGTACTTC
- | TRBJ2-3 | TRBV12-3/TRBV12-4 | - | 15 | CASSFWESRTDTQYF | TGTGCCAGCAGTTTCTGGGAGAGCAGGACAGATACGCAGTATTTT
- | TRBJ2-1 | TRBV24-1 | - | 12 | CATSEGGNEQFF | TGTGCCACCAGTGAAGGGGGGAATGAGCAGTTCTTC
- | TRBJ2-7 | TRBV9 | - | 15 | CASSVDPATAYEQYF | TGTGCCAGCAGCGTAGACCCGGCGACAGCCTACGAGCAGTACTTC
- | TRBJ2-7 | TRBV4-1 | TRBD2 | 15 | CASSRGTSGNYEQYF | TGCGCCAGCAGCCGCGGGACTAGCGGGAACTACGAGCAGTACTTC
- | TRBJ2-5 | TRBV5-1 | - | 14 | CASMVSGYQETQYF | TGCGCCAGCATGGTTAGCGGCTACCAAGAGACCCAGTACTTC
few | TRBJ1-2 | TRBV14 | - | 14 | CASSHPGPNYGYTF | TGTGCCAGCAGCCACCCCGGGCCCAACTATGGCTACACCTTC
- | TRBJ2-2 | TRBV7-3 | TRBD1 | 16 | CASSTYSRGQGGELFF | TGTGCCAGCAGCACCTATTCCAGGGGGCAGGGCGGGGAGCTGTTTTTT
- | TRBJ2-7 | TRBV7-9 | - | 16 | CASSLPGPLGSNEQYF | TGTGCCAGCAGCTTACCAGGCCCGCTGGGGTCCAACGAGCAGTACTTC
few | TRBJ1-1 | TRBV6-5 | - | 14 | CASSYSSWVPEAFF | TGTGCCAGCAGTTACTCGTCGTGGGTCCCTGAAGCTTTCTTT
- | TRBJ1-2 | TRBV20-1 | - | 12 | CSAKMGGDGYTF | TGCAGTGCTAAGATGGGGGGTGATGGCTACACCTTC
many | TRBJ2-7 | TRBV25-1 | TRBD1 | 17 | CASSESGGAGGSYEQYF | TGTGCCAGCAGTGAATCGGGTGGGGCAGGGGGCTCCTACGAGCAGTACTTC
- | TRBJ2-5 | TRBV7-2 | - | 14 | CASSLQVSQETQYF | TGTGCCAGCAGCCTCCAGGTCTCCCAAGAGACCCAGTACTTC